Presented here are 18 T cell receptor beta chains from one specimen sequenced in a study of T cells in Graves' hyperthyroidism and ophthalmopathy. Amplification of TCR beta CDR3 regions was performed using RNA transcripts as template. A first-round RT-PCR of the TCR CDR3 used the HTBI primer set. MiXCR, run by TCRdb on the multiplex PCR reads, gives a single entry per CDR3 protein. The data show around 110,000 distinct CDR3 sequences, with approximately 16% seen just once and around 42% held by the top ten. Sample: blood. The receptors here all came from a woman between 50 and 59 years old with Graves' hyperthyroidism.

This chain connects TRBV7-3 to TRBJ2-3; possibly TRBD1 for D (7 bases). Per the germline V gene, CDR1 is SGHTA and CDR2 is FQGTGA. The CDR3 covers 16 residues. The V gene lost 5 bases and the J gene lost 5 bases, with 20 bases spanning the gap. The CDR3 loop is CASSPGGLTTGDTQYF. CDR3 sequence (DNA): TGTGCCAGCAGCCCAGGGGGGCTTACAACCGGAGATACGCAGTATTTT.

This clonotype showed up just a few times. The J gene is TRBJ1-3, the V gene TRBV7-3; D gene uncertain. CDR1 is SGHTA, CDR2 FQGTGA, per germline. The CDR3 covers 15 residues. Trimming removed 5 bases at V and 2 bases at J, with 13 bases between. Here the CDR3 DNA reads TGTGCCAGCAGCACCCTCGGAGGCGCTGGAAACACCATATATTTT. This translates into CASSTLGGAGNTIYF.

The table lists this clonotype with many counts. This chain joins TRBV5-1 and TRBJ2-1; 10 positions match TRBD2. The germline gives CDR1 SGHRS, CDR2 YFSETQ. This CDR3 is 15 amino acids long. V lost 4 bases, J lost 4 bases, and 5 bases stayed unmatched. CDR3 DNA sequence: TGCGCCAGCAGCGGGGGACTAGCGATATACAATGAGCAGTTCTTC. This sequence encodes CASSGGLAIYNEQFF.

This clonotype has at least ten counts. The chain combines TRBV19 with TRBJ2-2; maybe TRBD1 (5 bases). Per germline, CDR1 LNHDA and CDR2 SQIVND (reference sequence). The length of the CDR3 is 16 residues. V was pared by 3 bases and J by 2 bases, with 13 bases between. The CDR3 is CASSIESGYNTGELFF. The DNA of the CDR3 is TGTGCCAGTAGTATCGAGTCAGGGTATAACACCGGGGAGCTGTTTTTT.

This rearrangement joins TRBV2 to TRBJ2-1; 11 nucleotides align to TRBD2. Germline loops: CDR1 SNHLY, CDR2 FYNNEI. This CDR3 region has 16 residues. The ends lost 5 bases at V and 2 bases at J; junction bases unmatched: 5. CDR3 protein: CASSTPGLAAYNEQFF. CDR3 in DNA: TGTGCCAGCAGTACCCCGGGACTAGCGGCCTACAATGAGCAGTTCTTC.

The table lists this clonotype with many counts. The rearrangement joins TRBV18 to TRBJ2-3, with 9 positions matching TRBD2. Germline CDR1 reads KGHSH; CDR2 reads LQKENI. V gave up 3 bases and J gave up 2 bases; unmatched junction bases: 6. The CDR3 is made up of 16 amino acids. The CDR3 DNA sequence: TGTGCCAGCTCACCTTCGACTAGCGGATACACAGATACGCAGTATTTT. Protein product: CASSPSTSGYTDTQYF.

The gene calls are TRBV20-1 and TRBJ2-1; 14 bases line up with TRBD2. After removal of 6 bases from V and 7 bases from J, the junction contained 14 bases not matched to a gene. CDR1 and CDR2 (germline): DFQATT, SNEGSKA (reference sequence). The CDR3 contains 17 residues. CDR3 loop: CSAPGTGTSGGWNEQFF. The CDR3 region has the DNA TGCAGTGCCCCCGGGACCGGGACTAGCGGGGGCTGGAATGAGCAGTTCTTC.

This chain connects TRBV20-1 to TRBJ1-2; D might be TRBD1 (5 bases). V was trimmed by 7 bases and J by 3 bases, leaving 18 bases between them. The CDR3 has 14 residues. The germline V gene encodes CDR1 DFQATT and CDR2 SNEGSKA (reference sequence). The DNA of the CDR3 is TGCAGTGGAGGGGCTACAGGAAGGGACTATGGCTACACCTTC. Amino acids: CSGGATGRDYGYTF.

This clonotype was counted at least ten times. This chain links TRBV11-2 with TRBJ2-1; 14 bases align to TRBD2. Germline-derived CDR1 and CDR2 are SGHAT and FQNNGV. J was trimmed by 10 bases and V by 0 bases; bases with no gene match: 5. This CDR3 contains 16 residues. CDR3 nucleotide sequence: TGTGCCAGCAGCTTAGAACAGGGACTAGCGGGAGAGGAGCAGTTCTTC. Its protein is CASSLEQGLAGEEQFF.

This clonotype was counted ten times or more. The chain joins TRBV2 to TRBJ2-3; no definite D call. The CDR3 contains 15 residues. Trimming stripped 11 bases from V and 0 bases from J, with 18 bases between. In germline, CDR1 is SNHLY, CDR2 FYNNEI. CDR3 in amino acids: CASRTDPSSTDTQYF. CDR3 nucleotide sequence: TGTGCCTCCCGGACGGACCCCTCTAGCACAGATACGCAGTATTTT.

For this clonotype: A much larger clonotype is one base distant, so this may be a read error. This sequence joins TRBV10-3 and TRBJ2-3; maybe TRBD1 (6 bases). Trimming removed 5 bases at V and 1 base at J, with 13 bases between. CDR1 and CDR2 (germline): ENHRY, SYGVKD. The CDR3 consists of 15 residues. The CDR3 sequence: CAISPQSGGTDTQYF. CDR3 nucleotides: TGTGCCATCAGTCCGCAGTCAGGGGGCACAGATACGCAGTATTTT.

This clonotype was seen at least ten times. The chain is built from TRBV28 and TRBJ2-3, with TRBD2 matching over 13 bases. The length of the CDR3 is 15 residues. The ends lost 4 bases at V and 4 bases at J; junction bases unmatched: 2. Per germline, CDR1 MDHEN and CDR2 SYDVKM. In DNA form, the CDR3 reads TGTGCCAGCAGTTCGACTAGCGGGAGGTCAGATACGCAGTATTTT. Its translation: CASSSTSGRSDTQYF.

This clonotype was seen ten or more times. This chain connects TRBV6-1 to TRBJ2-3; possibly TRBD1 or TRBD2 for D (6 bases each). Trimming took 2 bases from V and 4 from J, leaving 16 bases between them. CDR1 and CDR2 from the germline V gene are MNHNS and SASEGT. The CDR3 consists of 16 residues. CDR3 loop: CASSERRVGGADTQYF. In nucleotides, the CDR3 is TGTGCCAGCAGTGAACGGCGGGTGGGGGGCGCAGATACGCAGTATTTT.

The table lists this clonotype with a count of one. Just one base apart from a much larger clone, this may be a read error. The genes are TRBV3-1 and TRBJ1-4; tentatively, D is TRBD1 (5 bases). The CDR3 covers 16 residues. Per germline, CDR1 LGHDT and CDR2 YNNKEL (reference sequence). CDR3 sequence: CTSSQDFGAPNEKLFF. The CDR3 nucleotides read TGTACCAGCAGCCAAGATTTTGGGGCTCCTAATGAAAAACTGTTTTTT.

This clonotype was observed at least ten times. DNA for the CDR3: TGTGCCAGCAGTTACCCGGGCCAGGGAGGAGGTACAGATACGCAGTATTTT. It specifies CASSYPGQGGGTDTQYF. The V gene is TRBV6-5, the J gene TRBJ2-3; a possible D gene is TRBD2 (6 bases). Trimming pared 2 bases from V and 3 bases from J, leaving 18 bases between. The V gene's germline CDR1 is MNHEY and CDR2 SVGAGI. The CDR3 loop spans 17 amino acids.

This clonotype was seen a handful of times. The chain recombines TRBV19 with TRBJ1-1; D is unresolved. The CDR3 has 13 residues. V was cut by 5 bases and J by 1 base, with 8 bases left in between. From germline, CDR1 is LNHDA and CDR2 SQIVND (reference sequence). CDR3 in DNA: TGTGCCAGTAGTCTTTCAGCGAACACTGAAGCTTTCTTT. This sequence encodes CASSLSANTEAFF.

This clonotype appeared many times. The V call is TRBV5-6, the J call TRBJ2-5, with TRBD2 matching 9 bases. V gave up 4 bases and J gave up 5 bases; unmatched junction bases: 15. The CDR3 has 17 amino acids. CDR1 and CDR2 (germline): SGHDT, YYEEEE. The CDR3: CASSIASPAGGPETQYF. Written as DNA, the CDR3 is TGTGCCAGCAGCATAGCATCCCCGGCGGGAGGGCCGGAGACCCAGTACTTC.

This chain joins TRBV12-3 or TRBV12-4 and TRBJ2-2, with TRBD1 identical over 9 bases. The V and J ends lost 4 bases and 7 bases, in that order; junction bases with no gene match: 4. There are 14 residues in the CDR3. The CDR3, as DNA: TGTGCCAGCAGTTGGGACAGGGCTAGCGGGGAGCTGTTTTTT. It encodes CASSWDRASGELFF.